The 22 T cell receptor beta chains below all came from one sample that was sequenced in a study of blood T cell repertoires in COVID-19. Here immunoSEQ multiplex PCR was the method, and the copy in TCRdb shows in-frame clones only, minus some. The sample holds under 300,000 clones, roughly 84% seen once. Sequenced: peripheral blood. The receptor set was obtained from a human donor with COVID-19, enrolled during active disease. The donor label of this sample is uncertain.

In DNA form, the CDR3 reads TGTGCCAGCAGCCCGGACAGTTCTGGGGCCAACGTCCTGACTTTC. This codes for CASSPDSSGANVLTF. The chain recombines TRBV5-4 with TRBJ2-6, with D maybe TRBD1 (6 bases). The V gene's germline CDR1 is SGHNT and CDR2 YYREEE (reference sequence). The ends were cut back, 4 bases at V and 1 base at J, with 9 bases in the middle. The length of the CDR3 is 15 residues.

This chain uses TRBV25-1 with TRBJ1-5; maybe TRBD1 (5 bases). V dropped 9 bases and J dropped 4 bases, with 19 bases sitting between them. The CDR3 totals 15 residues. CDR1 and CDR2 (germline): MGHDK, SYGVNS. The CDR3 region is CASSSGAGINQPQHF. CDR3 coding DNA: TGTGCCAGTTCCTCTGGGGCAGGGATTAATCAGCCCCAGCATTTT.

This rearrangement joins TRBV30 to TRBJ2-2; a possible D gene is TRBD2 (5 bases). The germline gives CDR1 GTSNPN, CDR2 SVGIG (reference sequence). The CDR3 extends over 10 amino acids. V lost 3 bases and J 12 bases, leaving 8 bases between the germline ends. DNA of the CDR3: TGTGCCTGGAGGAGGGCCCAGCTGTTTTTT. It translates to CAWRRAQLFF.

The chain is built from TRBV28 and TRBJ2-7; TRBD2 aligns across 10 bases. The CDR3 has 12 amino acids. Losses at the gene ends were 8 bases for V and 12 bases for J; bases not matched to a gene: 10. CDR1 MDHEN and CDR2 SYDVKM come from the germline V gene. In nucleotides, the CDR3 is TGTGCCAGCTCTAGCGGGAGAAATCAGCGGTACTTC. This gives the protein CASSSGRNQRYF.

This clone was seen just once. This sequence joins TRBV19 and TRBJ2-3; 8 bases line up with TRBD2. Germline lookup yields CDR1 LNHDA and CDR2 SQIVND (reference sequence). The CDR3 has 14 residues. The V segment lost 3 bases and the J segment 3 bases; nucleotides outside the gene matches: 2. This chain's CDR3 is CASSMASGTDTQYF. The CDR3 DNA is TGTGCCAGTAGTATGGCTAGCGGGACAGATACGCAGTATTTT.

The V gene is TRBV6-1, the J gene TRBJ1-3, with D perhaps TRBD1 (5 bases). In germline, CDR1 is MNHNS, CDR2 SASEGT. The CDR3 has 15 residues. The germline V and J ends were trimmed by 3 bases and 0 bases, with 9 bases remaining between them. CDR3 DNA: TGTGCCAGCAGTGAGTCAAGGGGCTCTGGAAACACCATATATTTT. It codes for CASSESRGSGNTIYF.

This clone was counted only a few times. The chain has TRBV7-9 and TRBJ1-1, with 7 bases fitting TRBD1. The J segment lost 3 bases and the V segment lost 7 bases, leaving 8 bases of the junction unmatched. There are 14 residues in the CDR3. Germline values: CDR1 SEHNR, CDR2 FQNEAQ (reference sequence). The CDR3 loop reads CASTSVGGDTEAFF. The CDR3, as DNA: TGTGCCAGCACCTCCGTAGGGGGCGACACTGAAGCTTTCTTT.

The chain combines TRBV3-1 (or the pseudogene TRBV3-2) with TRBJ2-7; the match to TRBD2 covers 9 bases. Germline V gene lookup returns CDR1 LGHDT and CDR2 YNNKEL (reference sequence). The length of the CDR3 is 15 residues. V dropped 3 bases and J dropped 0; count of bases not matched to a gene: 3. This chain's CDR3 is CASSQGGRGSYEQYF. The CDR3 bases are TGTGCCAGCAGCCAGGGCGGGAGGGGCTCCTACGAGCAGTACTTC.

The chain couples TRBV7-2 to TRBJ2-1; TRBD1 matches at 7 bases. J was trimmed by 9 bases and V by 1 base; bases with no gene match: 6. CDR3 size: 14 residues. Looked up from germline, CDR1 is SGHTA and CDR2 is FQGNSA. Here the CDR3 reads CASSLGPKGAEQFF. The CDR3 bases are TGTGCCAGCAGCTTAGGCCCCAAGGGGGCTGAGCAGTTCTTC. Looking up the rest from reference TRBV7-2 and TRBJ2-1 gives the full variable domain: GAGVSQSPSNKVTEKGKDVELRCDPISGHTALYWYRQSLGQGLEFLIYFQGNSAPDKSGLPSDRFSAERTGGSVSTLTIQRTQQEDSAVYLCASSLGPKGAEQFFGPGTRLTVL.

This CDR3 reads CASSYELAPYNEQFF. CDR3 DNA: TGTGCCAGCAGTTACGAGCTAGCGCCCTACAATGAGCAGTTCTTC. The chain couples TRBV6-5 to TRBJ2-1, with a tentative D call TRBD2 (6 bases). Germline lookup yields CDR1 MNHEY and CDR2 SVGAGI. V was cut by 2 bases and J by 2 bases, with 10 bases left in between. This CDR3 comprises 15 residues.

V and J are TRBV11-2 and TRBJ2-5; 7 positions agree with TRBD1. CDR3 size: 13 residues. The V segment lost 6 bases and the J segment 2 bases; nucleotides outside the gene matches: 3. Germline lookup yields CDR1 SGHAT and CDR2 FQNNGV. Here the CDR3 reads CASSATGQETQYF. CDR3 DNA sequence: TGTGCCAGCAGTGCGACAGGGCAAGAGACCCAGTACTTC.

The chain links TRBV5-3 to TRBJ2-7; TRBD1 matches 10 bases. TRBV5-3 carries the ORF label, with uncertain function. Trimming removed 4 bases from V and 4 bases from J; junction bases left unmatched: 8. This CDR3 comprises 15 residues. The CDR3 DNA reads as TGTGCCAGAAGCCATGCCGGGACAGGGGCTTACGAGCAGTACTTC. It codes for CARSHAGTGAYEQYF.

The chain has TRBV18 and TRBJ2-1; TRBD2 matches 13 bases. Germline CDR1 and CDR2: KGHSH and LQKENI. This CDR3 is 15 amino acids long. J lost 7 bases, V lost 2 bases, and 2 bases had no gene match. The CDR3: CASSPKGLAGNEQFF. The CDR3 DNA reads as TGTGCCAGCTCACCAAAGGGACTAGCGGGAAATGAGCAGTTCTTC. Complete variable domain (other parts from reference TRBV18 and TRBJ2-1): NAGVMQNPRHLVRRRGQEARLRCSPMKGHSHVYWYRQLPEEGLKFMVYLQKENIIDESGMPKERFSAEFPKEGPSILRIQQVVRGDSAAYFCASSPKGLAGNEQFFGPGTRLTVL.

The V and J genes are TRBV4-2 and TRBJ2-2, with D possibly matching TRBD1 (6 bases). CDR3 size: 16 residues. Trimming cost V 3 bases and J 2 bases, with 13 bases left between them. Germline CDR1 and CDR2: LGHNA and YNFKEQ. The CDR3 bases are TGTGCCAGCAGCCAGCATAGGGACACCAACACCGGGGAGCTGTTTTTT. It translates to CASSQHRDTNTGELFF.

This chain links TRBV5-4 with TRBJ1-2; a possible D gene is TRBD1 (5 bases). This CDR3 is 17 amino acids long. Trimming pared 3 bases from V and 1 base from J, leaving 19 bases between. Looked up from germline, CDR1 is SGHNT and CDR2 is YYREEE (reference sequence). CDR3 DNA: TGTGCCAGCAGCTCTGTGGGGCAGGGACTGATTAACTATGGCTACACCTTC. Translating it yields CASSSVGQGLINYGYTF.

The CDR3 DNA follows: TGTGCCAGCAGCCAGACCGGGGGGGTAAACGGTGAGCAGTTCTTC. Its protein is CASSQTGGVNGEQFF. J is TRBJ2-1 and V is TRBV9; 8 nucleotides agree with TRBD2. Trimming cost V 4 bases and J 9 bases; bases outside gene matches: 12. The germline V gene encodes CDR1 SGDLS and CDR2 YYNGEE. This CDR3 contains 15 residues.

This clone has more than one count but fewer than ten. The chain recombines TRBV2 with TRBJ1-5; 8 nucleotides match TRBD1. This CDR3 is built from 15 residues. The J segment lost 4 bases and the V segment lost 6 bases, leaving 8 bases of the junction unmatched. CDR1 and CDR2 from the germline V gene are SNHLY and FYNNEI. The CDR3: CASRGERQGNQPQHF. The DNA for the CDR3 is TGTGCCAGCAGGGGGGAAAGACAGGGGAATCAGCCCCAGCATTTT. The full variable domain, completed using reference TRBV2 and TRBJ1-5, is EPEVTQTPSHQVTQMGQEVILRCVPISNHLYFYWYRQILGQKVEFLVSFYNNEISEKSEIFDDQFSVERPDGSNFTLKIRSTKLEDSAMYFCASRGERQGNQPQHFGDGTRLSIL.

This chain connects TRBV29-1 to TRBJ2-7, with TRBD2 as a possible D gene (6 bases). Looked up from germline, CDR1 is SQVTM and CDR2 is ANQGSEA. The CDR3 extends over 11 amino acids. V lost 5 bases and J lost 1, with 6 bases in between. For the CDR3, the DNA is TGCAGCGTTCGGGAGTCCTACGAGCAGTACTTC. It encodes CSVRESYEQYF.

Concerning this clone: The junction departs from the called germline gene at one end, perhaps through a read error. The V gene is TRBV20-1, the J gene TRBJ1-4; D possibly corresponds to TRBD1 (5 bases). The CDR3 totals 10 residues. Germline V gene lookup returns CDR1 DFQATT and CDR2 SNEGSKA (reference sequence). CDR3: CSALGGVRVF. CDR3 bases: TGCAGTGCCCTGGGAGGGGTTCGGGTTTTT.

Here the CDR3 reads CASSSTIAGETQYF. CDR3 nucleotides: TGTGCCAGCAGCTCTACCATCGCGGGGGAGACCCAGTACTTC. This chain joins TRBV13 and TRBJ2-5, with a weak D call TRBD2 (6 bases). V gave up 4 bases and J gave up 5 bases, with 14 bases separating them. The germline V gene has CDR1 PRHDT and CDR2 FYEKMQ (reference sequence). The CDR3 spans 14 residues.

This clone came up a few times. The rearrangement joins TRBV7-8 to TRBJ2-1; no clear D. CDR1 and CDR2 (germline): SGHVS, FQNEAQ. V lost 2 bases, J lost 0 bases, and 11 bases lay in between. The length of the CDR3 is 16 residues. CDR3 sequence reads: CASSLTWSSSYNEQFF. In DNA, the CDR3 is TGTGCCAGCAGCTTAACCTGGTCGAGCTCCTACAATGAGCAGTTCTTC.

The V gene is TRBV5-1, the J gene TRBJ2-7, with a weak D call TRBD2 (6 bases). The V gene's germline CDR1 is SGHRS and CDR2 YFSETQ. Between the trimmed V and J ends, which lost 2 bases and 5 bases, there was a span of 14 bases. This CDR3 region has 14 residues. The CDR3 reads CASSFTRGGNEQYF. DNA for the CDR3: TGCGCCAGCAGCTTCACCCGTGGGGGGAACGAGCAGTACTTC.